The next 22 T cell receptor beta chains were all read from a single sample in a study of memory B cells and T cells in multiple sclerosis. Sequenced by immunoSEQ multiplex PCR; TCRdb stores in-frame clones only, minus some. This table has more than 12,000 clones, 69% appearing once. Specimen: memory (CD45RO+) CD4+ T cells from blood. The receptors come from a human donor with multiple sclerosis.

V usage is TRBV5-1 and J usage is TRBJ2-3; D is possibly TRBD2 (5 bases). Trimming left V 3 bases short and J 2 bases short, with 13 bases between. CDR3 length: 15 residues. Germline-derived CDR1 and CDR2 are SGHRS and YFSETQ. The CDR3 coding sequence is TGCGCCAGCAGCTCGGCCGGGGAACCCACAGATACGCAGTATTTT. It codes for CASSSAGEPTDTQYF.

V is TRBV30 and J is TRBJ1-4; D is undetermined. The CDR3 is 14 residues long. V was trimmed by 2 bases and J by 0 bases, leaving 7 bases between them. The germline V gene encodes CDR1 GTSNPN and CDR2 SVGIG (reference sequence). In nucleotides, the CDR3 is TGTGCCTGGAGTTTCTCTGCAACTAATGAAAAACTGTTTTTT. Encoded protein: CAWSFSATNEKLFF.

This sequence joins TRBV4-2 and TRBJ2-1; D may be TRBD1 (5 bases). This CDR3 has 16 amino acids. Trimming took off 4 bases at V and 2 bases at J, with 15 bases between the two ends. The germline V gene has CDR1 LGHNA and CDR2 YNFKEQ. Written as DNA, the CDR3 is TGTGCCAGCAGCCTTATGGGGCAGGGTACCTACAATGAGCAGTTCTTC. Its translation is CASSLMGQGTYNEQFF.

The V and J genes are TRBV7-9 and TRBJ1-6; 9 bases fit TRBD1. V shed 8 bases and J 16 bases; nucleotides not matched to a gene: 15. There are 14 residues in the CDR3. The germline CDR1 and CDR2 sequences are SEHNR and FQNEAQ (reference sequence). CDR3 protein: CASGTQGAGVLLHF. CDR3 bases: TGTGCCAGCGGGACACAGGGGGCTGGGGTTTTGCTCCACTTT.

The chain is built from TRBV25-1 and TRBJ1-2, with D uncertain. The CDR3 has 14 amino acids. From germline, CDR1 is MGHDK and CDR2 SYGVNS. The V gene lost 5 bases and the J gene lost 8 bases, with 18 bases spanning the gap. The CDR3 DNA follows: TGTGCCAGCAGTCCCAGGCAAAATTTGGGCGGCTACACCTTC. Translated, it gives CASSPRQNLGGYTF.

V and J are TRBV9 and TRBJ1-2; weak D call: TRBD1 (5 bases). Between the trimmed V and J ends, which lost 0 bases and 7 bases, there was a span of 13 bases. This CDR3 is 14 amino acids long. Germline values: CDR1 SGDLS, CDR2 YYNGEE. The CDR3 here is CASSVAAQGSGYTF. CDR3 DNA sequence: TGTGCCAGCAGCGTAGCTGCCCAGGGAAGTGGCTACACCTTC.

This chain uses TRBV5-1 with TRBJ2-7; D remains ambiguous. V lost 0 bases to trimming and J lost 2 bases, with 6 bases between them. In germline, CDR1 is SGHRS, CDR2 YFSETQ. The CDR3 is 13 residues long. The CDR3 nucleotides are TGCGCCAGCAGCTTGGTTAATACCTACGAGCAGTACTTC. Its protein product is CASSLVNTYEQYF. The variable domain in full, completed from reference TRBV5-1 and TRBJ2-7, reads KAGVTQTPRYLIKTRGQQVTLSCSPISGHRSVSWYQQTPGQGLQFLFEYFSETQRNKGNFPGRFSGRQFSNSRSEMNVSTLELGDSALYLCASSLVNTYEQYFGPGTRLTVT.

The chain couples TRBV6-5 to TRBJ2-7; weak D call: TRBD1 (6 bases). Trimming took 5 bases from V and 6 from J, leaving 14 bases between them. Germline CDR1 MNHEY, CDR2 SVGAGI. The CDR3 loop spans 13 amino acids. The CDR3 DNA reads as TGTGCCAGCAGTCAACGACAGGACTCCGAGCAGTACTTC. The encoded protein is CASSQRQDSEQYF.

This clone was recorded only once. This sequence joins TRBV6-4 and TRBJ1-5, with unresolved D. This CDR3 has 13 residues. Deletions cut 4 bases from V and 4 bases from J, with 8 bases between. The V gene's germline CDR1 is MRHNA and CDR2 SNTAGT. The CDR3 protein is CASSVEENQPQHF. Written as DNA, the CDR3 is TGTGCCAGCAGTGTAGAGGAGAATCAGCCCCAGCATTTT.

This clone has a handful of counts. The rearrangement links TRBV5-6 to TRBJ2-5; 11 nucleotides match TRBD2. The germline gives CDR1 SGHDT, CDR2 YYEEEE. Germline trimming cut 0 bases from V and 4 bases from J; bases unmatched to any gene: 11. CDR3 length: 18 amino acids. The CDR3: CASSLASLAGGGPETQYF. Here the CDR3 DNA reads TGTGCCAGCAGCTTGGCCTCTCTAGCGGGAGGAGGGCCAGAGACCCAGTACTTC.

The V gene is TRBV10-2, the J gene TRBJ1-2; D call uncertain. Deletions cut 0 bases from V and 0 bases from J, with 11 bases between. CDR3 length equals 16 residues. Germline V gene lookup returns CDR1 WSHSY and CDR2 SAAADI. The CDR3 spells CASSESLVQANYGYTF. CDR3 in DNA: TGCGCCAGCAGTGAGTCCTTGGTACAAGCTAACTATGGCTACACCTTC.

The chain combines TRBV4-1 with TRBJ1-5; D gene uncertain. V lost 0 bases, J lost 5 bases, and 11 bases lay in between. This CDR3 contains 15 residues. CDR1 and CDR2 (germline): MGHRA, YSYEKL. The CDR3 region has the DNA TGCGCCAGCAGCCAAGATGGCACGGGTTATCAGCCCCAGCATTTT. Amino acids: CASSQDGTGYQPQHF.

V usage is TRBV29-1 and J usage is TRBJ1-1; D not resolved. The germline V gene has CDR1 SQVTM and CDR2 ANQGSEA. Trimming cost V 4 bases and J 4 bases, with 7 bases left between them. The CDR3 length is 11 residues. CDR3 loop: CSVAQSTEAFF. CDR3 bases: TGCAGCGTTGCACAGAGCACTGAAGCTTTCTTT.

This clone was seen a few times. V is TRBV7-6 and J is TRBJ2-7; 9 nucleotides align to TRBD1. Looked up from germline, CDR1 is SGHVS and CDR2 is FNYEAQ. CDR3 length equals 16 residues. J was trimmed by 6 bases and V by 6 bases; bases with no gene match: 15. The CDR3 is CASSTRGDRVIGEQYF. CDR3 in DNA: TGTGCCAGCAGTACTAGGGGGGACAGGGTAATCGGCGAGCAGTACTTC. Using reference TRBV7-6 and TRBJ2-7 for the parts outside the CDR3, the full variable domain is GAGVSQSPRYKVTKRGQDVALRCDPISGHVSLYWYRQALGQGPEFLTYFNYEAQQDKSGLPNDRFSAERPEGSISTLTIQRTEQRDSAMYRCASSTRGDRVIGEQYFGPGTRLTVT.

The J gene is TRBJ1-2, the V gene TRBV2, with D uncertain. The CDR3 loop spans 12 amino acids. The V end lost 2 bases, the J end lost 4 bases, and 5 bases lay between the germline ends. Germline lookup yields CDR1 SNHLY and CDR2 FYNNEI. The CDR3: CASSEQRYGYTF. CDR3 DNA sequence: TGTGCCAGCAGTGAACAGCGCTATGGCTACACCTTC. Full variable domain (remainder filled in from reference TRBV2 and TRBJ1-2): EPEVTQTPSHQVTQMGQEVILRCVPISNHLYFYWYRQILGQKVEFLVSFYNNEISEKSEIFDDQFSVERPDGSNFTLKIRSTKLEDSAMYFCASSEQRYGYTFGSGTRLTVV.

The chain is built from TRBV7-8 and TRBJ1-6; no clear D gene. This CDR3 contains 13 residues. Trimming stripped 3 bases from V and 10 bases from J, with 10 bases between. Germline V gene sequence: CDR1 SGHVS, CDR2 FQNEAQ. The CDR3, as DNA: TGTGCCAGCAGCTTCGATAGTTGGTCACCCCTCCACTTT. Its protein is CASSFDSWSPLHF.

The chain joins TRBV6-1 to TRBJ2-3; maybe TRBD1 (6 bases). CDR1 is MNHNS and CDR2 is SASEGT in the germline V gene. V was pared by 3 bases and J by 4 bases, with 11 bases between. The CDR3 has 14 residues. This chain's CDR3 is CASSDLRGSDTQYF. The CDR3 nucleotides are TGTGCCAGCAGTGATCTCAGGGGTTCAGATACGCAGTATTTT.

V is TRBV6-6 and J is TRBJ2-5, with 11 bases matching TRBD2. CDR1 MNHNY and CDR2 SVGAGI come from the germline V gene (reference sequence). The CDR3 is 15 amino acids. V shed 6 bases and J 3 bases; nucleotides not matched to a gene: 6. This CDR3 is CASSDSGGAEETQYF. The CDR3 DNA sequence: TGTGCCAGCAGCGATAGCGGGGGGGCGGAAGAGACCCAGTACTTC.

The J gene is TRBJ1-5, the V gene TRBV2; 8 bases line up with TRBD1. The CDR3 length is 15 residues. V was pared by 6 bases and J by 0 bases, with 4 bases of the junction left unmatched. Germline V CDR1 and CDR2: SNHLY, FYNNEI. The CDR3 DNA reads as TGTGCCAGCAGGAGTGGACAGGGTAGCAATCAGCCCCAGCATTTT. It encodes CASRSGQGSNQPQHF.

V usage is TRBV28 and J usage is TRBJ2-1, with 10 bases matching TRBD2. The CDR3 is made up of 17 amino acids. Germline values: CDR1 MDHEN, CDR2 SYDVKM. The V segment lost 3 bases and the J segment 3 bases; nucleotides outside the gene matches: 8. CDR3 residues: CASSLGASGGVYNEQFF. The CDR3 DNA is TGTGCCAGCAGTTTGGGTGCTAGCGGGGGAGTCTACAATGAGCAGTTCTTC.

This CDR3 reads CASSQGLQPHYGYTF. CDR3 nucleotides: TGTGCCAGCAGTCAAGGACTCCAGCCCCACTATGGCTACACCTTC. The V gene is TRBV6-1, the J gene TRBJ1-2; D is unclear. The germline CDR1 and CDR2 sequences are MNHNS and SASEGT. This CDR3 has 15 amino acids. With 5 bases removed from V and 3 bases from J, the gap between germline ends came to 16 bases.

This clone showed up just once. V gene TRBV19 combines with J gene TRBJ2-7; 8 nucleotides agree with TRBD1. CDR1 is LNHDA, CDR2 SQIVND, per germline (reference sequence). This CDR3 is 14 amino acids long. With V trimmed by 5 bases and J by 2 bases, 5 bases remained unmatched. The CDR3 sequence is CASSPGQGAYEQYF. The CDR3 DNA reads TGTGCCAGTAGTCCCGGACAGGGAGCCTACGAGCAGTACTTC.